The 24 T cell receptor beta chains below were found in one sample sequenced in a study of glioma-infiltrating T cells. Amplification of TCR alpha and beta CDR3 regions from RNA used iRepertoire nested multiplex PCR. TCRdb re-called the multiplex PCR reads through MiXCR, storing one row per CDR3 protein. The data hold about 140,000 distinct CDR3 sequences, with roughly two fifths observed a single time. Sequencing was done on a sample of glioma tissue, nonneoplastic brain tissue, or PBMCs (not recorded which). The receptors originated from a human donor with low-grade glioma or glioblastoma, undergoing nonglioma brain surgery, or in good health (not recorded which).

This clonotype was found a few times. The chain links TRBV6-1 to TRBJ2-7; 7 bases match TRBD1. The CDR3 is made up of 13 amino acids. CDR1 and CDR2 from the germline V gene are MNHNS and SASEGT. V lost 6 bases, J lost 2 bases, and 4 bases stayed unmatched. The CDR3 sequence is CASSRQGTYEQYF. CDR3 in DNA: TGTGCCAGCAGCAGACAGGGCACCTACGAGCAGTACTTC.

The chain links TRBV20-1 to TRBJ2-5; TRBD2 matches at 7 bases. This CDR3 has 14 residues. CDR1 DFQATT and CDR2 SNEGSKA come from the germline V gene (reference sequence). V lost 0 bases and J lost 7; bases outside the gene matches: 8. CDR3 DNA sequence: TGCAGTGCTAGAGATGGGACTAAGCCAGGGACCCAGTACTTC. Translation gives CSARDGTKPGTQYF.

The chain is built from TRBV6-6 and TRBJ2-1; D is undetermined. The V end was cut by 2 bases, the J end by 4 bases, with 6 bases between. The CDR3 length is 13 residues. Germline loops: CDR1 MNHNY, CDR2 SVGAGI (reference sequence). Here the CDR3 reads CASSYTAYNEQFF. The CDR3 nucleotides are TGTGCCAGCAGTTACACGGCTTACAATGAGCAGTTCTTC.

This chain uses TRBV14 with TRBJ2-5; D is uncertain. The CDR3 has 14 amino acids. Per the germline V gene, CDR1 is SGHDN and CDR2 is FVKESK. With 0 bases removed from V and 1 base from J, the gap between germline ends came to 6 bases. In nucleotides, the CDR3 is TGTGCCAGCAGCCAAGAATGGGCCCAAGAGACCCAGTACTTC. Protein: CASSQEWAQETQYF. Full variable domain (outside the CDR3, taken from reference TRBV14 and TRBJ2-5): EAGVTQFPSHSVIEKGQTVTLRCDPISGHDNLYWYRRVMGKEIKFLLHFVKESKQDESGMPNNRFLAERTGGTYSTLKVQPAELEDSGVYFCASSQEWAQETQYFGPGTRLLVL.

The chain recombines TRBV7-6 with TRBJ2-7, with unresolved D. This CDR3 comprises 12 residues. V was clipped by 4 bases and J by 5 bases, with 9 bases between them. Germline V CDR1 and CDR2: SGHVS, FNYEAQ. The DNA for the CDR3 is TGTGCCAGCAGCTCGGGTCAAAACGAGCAGTACTTC. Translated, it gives CASSSGQNEQYF.

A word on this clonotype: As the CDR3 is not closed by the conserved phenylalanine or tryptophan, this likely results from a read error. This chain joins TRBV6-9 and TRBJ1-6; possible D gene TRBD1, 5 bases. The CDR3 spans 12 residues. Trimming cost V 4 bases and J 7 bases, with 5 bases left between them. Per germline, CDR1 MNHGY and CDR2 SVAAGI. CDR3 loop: CASSWDNSPLHL. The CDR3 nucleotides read TGTGCCAGCAGTTGGGACAATTCACCCCTCCACCTT.

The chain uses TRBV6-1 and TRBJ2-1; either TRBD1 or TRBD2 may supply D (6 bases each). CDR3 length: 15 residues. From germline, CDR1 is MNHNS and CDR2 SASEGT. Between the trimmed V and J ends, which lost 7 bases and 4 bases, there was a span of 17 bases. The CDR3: CASITRGPGYNEQFF. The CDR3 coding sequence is TGTGCCAGCATCACTCGGGGGCCTGGGTACAATGAGCAGTTCTTC.

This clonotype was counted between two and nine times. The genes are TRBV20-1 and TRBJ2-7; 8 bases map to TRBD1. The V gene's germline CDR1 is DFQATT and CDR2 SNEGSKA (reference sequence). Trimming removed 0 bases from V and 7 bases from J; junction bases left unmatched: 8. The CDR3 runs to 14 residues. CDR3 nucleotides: TGCAGTGCTAGAGATCCCCGGACAGGGACTGAGCAGTACTTC. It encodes CSARDPRTGTEQYF.

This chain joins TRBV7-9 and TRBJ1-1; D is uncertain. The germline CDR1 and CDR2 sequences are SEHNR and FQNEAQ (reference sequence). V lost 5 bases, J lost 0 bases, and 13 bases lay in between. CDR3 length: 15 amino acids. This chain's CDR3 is CASSPRPDLNTEAFF. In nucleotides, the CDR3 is TGTGCCAGCAGCCCCCGACCGGATTTGAACACTGAAGCTTTCTTT.

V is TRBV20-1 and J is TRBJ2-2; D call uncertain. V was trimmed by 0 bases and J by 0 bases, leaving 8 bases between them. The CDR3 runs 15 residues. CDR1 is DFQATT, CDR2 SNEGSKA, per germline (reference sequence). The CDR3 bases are TGCAGTGCTAGAGATTCTTTCCCGAACACCGGGGAGCTGTTTTTT. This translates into CSARDSFPNTGELFF.

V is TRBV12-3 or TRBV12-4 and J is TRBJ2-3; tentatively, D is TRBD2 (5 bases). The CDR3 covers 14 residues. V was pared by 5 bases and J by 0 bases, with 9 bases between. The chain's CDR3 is CASSPRTSTDTQYF. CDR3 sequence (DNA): TGTGCCAGCAGTCCCAGGACTAGCACAGATACGCAGTATTTT.

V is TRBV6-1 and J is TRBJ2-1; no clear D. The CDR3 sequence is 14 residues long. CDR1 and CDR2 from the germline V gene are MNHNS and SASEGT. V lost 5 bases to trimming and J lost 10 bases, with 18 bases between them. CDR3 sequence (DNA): TGTGCCAGCAGTCGGACCTTCATTGGTCACGAGCAGTTCTTC. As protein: CASSRTFIGHEQFF.

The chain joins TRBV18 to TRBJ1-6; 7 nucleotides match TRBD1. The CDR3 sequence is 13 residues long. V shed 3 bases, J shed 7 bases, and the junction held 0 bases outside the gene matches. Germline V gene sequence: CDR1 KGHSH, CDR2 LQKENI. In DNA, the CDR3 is TGTGCCAGCTCACCGGGACAGAATTCACCCCTCCACTTT. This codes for CASSPGQNSPLHF.

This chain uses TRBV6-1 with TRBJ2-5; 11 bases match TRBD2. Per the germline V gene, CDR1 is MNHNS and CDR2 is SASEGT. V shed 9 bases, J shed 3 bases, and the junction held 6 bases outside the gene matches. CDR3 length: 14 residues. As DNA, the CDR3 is TGTGCCAGTTCCGAGACTAGCGGGGAAGAGACCCAGTACTTC. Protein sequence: CASSETSGEETQYF.

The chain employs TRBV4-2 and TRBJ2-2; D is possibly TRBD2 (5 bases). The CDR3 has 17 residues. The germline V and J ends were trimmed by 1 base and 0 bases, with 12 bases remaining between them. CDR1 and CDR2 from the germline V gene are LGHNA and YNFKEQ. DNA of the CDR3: TGTGCCAGCAGCCAAGTACGGTCGGGGACGAACACCGGGGAGCTGTTTTTT. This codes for CASSQVRSGTNTGELFF.

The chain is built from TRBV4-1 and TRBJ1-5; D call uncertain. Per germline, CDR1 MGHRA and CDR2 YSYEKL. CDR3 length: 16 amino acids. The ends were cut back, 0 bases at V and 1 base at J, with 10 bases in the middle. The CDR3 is CASSQDGFSSNQPQHF. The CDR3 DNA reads TGCGCCAGCAGCCAAGACGGTTTTTCCAGCAATCAGCCCCAGCATTTT.

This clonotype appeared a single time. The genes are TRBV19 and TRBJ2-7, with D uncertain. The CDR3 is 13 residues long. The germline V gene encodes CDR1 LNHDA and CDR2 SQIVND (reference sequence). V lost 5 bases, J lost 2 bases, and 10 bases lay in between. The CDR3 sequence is CASSVRVTYEQYF. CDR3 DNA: TGTGCCAGTAGTGTACGGGTAACCTACGAGCAGTACTTC.

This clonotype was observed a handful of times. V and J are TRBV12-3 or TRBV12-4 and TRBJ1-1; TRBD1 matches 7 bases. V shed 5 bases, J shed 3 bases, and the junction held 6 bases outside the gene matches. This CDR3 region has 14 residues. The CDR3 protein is CASSLTGPDTEAFF. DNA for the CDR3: TGTGCCAGCAGTCTGACAGGGCCGGACACTGAAGCTTTCTTT.

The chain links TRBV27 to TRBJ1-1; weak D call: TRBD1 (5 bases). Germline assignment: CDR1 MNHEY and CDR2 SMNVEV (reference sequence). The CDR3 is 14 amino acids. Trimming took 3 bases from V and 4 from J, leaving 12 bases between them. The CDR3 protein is CASSLGRVSTEAFF. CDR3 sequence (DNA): TGTGCCAGCAGTTTGGGCAGGGTATCCACTGAAGCTTTCTTT.

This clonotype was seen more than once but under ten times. CDR3 nucleotide sequence: TGTGCCAGCAGTCCCGGACAGGGGGGAATCAATGAGCAGTTCTTC. Encoded protein: CASSPGQGGINEQFF. The chain uses TRBV6-1 and TRBJ2-1; TRBD1 aligns across 10 bases. This CDR3 is built from 15 residues. V dropped 5 bases and J dropped 6; count of bases not matched to a gene: 7. Germline values: CDR1 MNHNS, CDR2 SASEGT.

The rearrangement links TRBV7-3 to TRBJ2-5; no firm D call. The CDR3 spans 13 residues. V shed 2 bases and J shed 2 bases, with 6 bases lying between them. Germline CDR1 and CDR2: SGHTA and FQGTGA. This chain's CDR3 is CASSLHRQETQYF. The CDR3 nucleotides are TGTGCCAGCAGCTTACACAGACAAGAGACCCAGTACTTC. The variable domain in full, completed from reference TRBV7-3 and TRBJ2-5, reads GAGVSQTPSNKVTEKGKYVELRCDPISGHTALYWYRQSLGQGPEFLIYFQGTGAADDSGLPNDRFFAVRPEGSVSTLKIQRTERGDSAVYLCASSLHRQETQYFGPGTRLLVL.

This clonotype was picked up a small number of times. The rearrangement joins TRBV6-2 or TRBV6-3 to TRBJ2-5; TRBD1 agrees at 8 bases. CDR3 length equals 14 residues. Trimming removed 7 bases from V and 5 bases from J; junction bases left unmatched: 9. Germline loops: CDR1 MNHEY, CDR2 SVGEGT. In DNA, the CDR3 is TGTGCCAGCAAACCTCTGGACAGGGCCGAGACCCAGTACTTC. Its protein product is CASKPLDRAETQYF.

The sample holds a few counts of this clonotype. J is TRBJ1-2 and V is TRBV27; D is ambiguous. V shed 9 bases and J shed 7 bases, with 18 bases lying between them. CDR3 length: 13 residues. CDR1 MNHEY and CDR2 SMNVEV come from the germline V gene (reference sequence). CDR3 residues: CASSTTRTGGYTF. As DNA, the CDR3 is TGTGCCAGTAGCACAACTCGTACCGGTGGCTACACCTTC.

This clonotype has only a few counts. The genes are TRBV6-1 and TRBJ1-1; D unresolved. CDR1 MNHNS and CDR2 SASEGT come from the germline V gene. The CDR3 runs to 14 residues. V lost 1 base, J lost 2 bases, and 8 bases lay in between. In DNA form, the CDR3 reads TGTGCCAGCAGTGAAGTTTATGATAACACTGAAGCTTTCTTT. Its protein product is CASSEVYDNTEAFF.